This T cell receptor (beta chain) was sequenced for a study of response to subunit inactivated influenza vaccine. Study findings and constraints: Authors suggested seasonal influenza vaccinations each recruit few new T cells.

This clonotype is medium-sized by share. Its antigen is unidentified. V lost 4 bases, J lost 2 bases, and 9 bases stayed unmatched. The CDR3 has 16 residues. The germline CDR1 and CDR2 sequences are SGHDN and FVKESK. TCRdb itself ran the RT-PCR reads through MiXCR, one entry per CDR3 protein. In the table there are approximately 230,000 distinct CDR3 sequences, more than 9% of which are singletons. The rearrangement uses TRBV14 and TRBJ2-7; 9 nucleotides agree with TRBD1. The TCR was taken from a man over 45 who received an inactivated influenza vaccine. Sequences were derived from non-naive T cells sorted from PBMCs, sampled 14 days before vaccination. The CDR3 loop is CASSPATGGSPYEQYF. The CDR3 nucleotides read TGTGCCAGCAGCCCCGCGACAGGGGGTAGCCCCTACGAGCAGTACTTC. Together with reference TRBV14 and TRBJ2-7, the CDR3 gives the full variable domain: EAGVTQFPSHSVIEKGQTVTLRCDPISGHDNLYWYRRVMGKEIKFLLHFVKESKQDESGMPNNRFLAERTGGTYSTLKVQPAELEDSGVYFCASSPATGGSPYEQYFGPGTRLTVT.